These T cell receptor beta chains were read from a single sample in a study of shared clonotypes between healthy human individuals. Assay used: immunoSEQ multiplex PCR; TCRdb lists only in-frame clones, some missing. The top ten clones hold roughly 0.14% of a sample with about 2.4 million clones, approximately 92% of them seen once. The sequenced sample was naive CD4+ T cells sorted from blood. The receptors come from a man aged 18 to 35 in good health. The CDR3 runs from the conserved cysteine through the conserved F or W. The order of the fields is clone size, D gene, V gene, J gene, CDR3 protein, CDR3 DNA. D genes are given only for firm matches. Clone size is given for some rows only: seen once, a few or many times, or a class if the clone is expanded.

>once|.|TRBV6-5|TRBJ2-7
CASSYLGQSYEQYF
TGTGCCAGCAGTTACTTAGGACAGTCCTACGAGCAGTACTTC
>.|.|TRBV6-5|TRBJ2-7
CASSNSPAPEYEQYF
TGTGCCAGCAGCAATAGCCCAGCACCCGAGTACGAGCAGTACTTC
>.|TRBD1|TRBV2|TRBJ1-4
CASSRQGATNEKLFF
TGTGCCAGCAGTCGACAGGGTGCAACTAATGAAAAACTGTTTTTT
>once|TRBD1|TRBV7-9|TRBJ1-2
CASSVTQGNYGYTF
TGTGCCAGCAGCGTCACACAGGGGAACTATGGCTACACCTTC
>.|.|TRBV7-2|TRBJ2-2
CASSSGLSTGELFF
TGTGCCAGCAGCTCGGGACTTTCCACCGGGGAGCTGTTTTTT
>once|.|TRBV10-1|TRBJ2-7
CASSETLRPYEQYF
TGCGCCAGCAGTGAGACTTTACGACCCTACGAGCAGTACTTC
>.|.|TRBV27|TRBJ2-5
CASSLGGWDFAETQYF
TGTGCCAGCAGTTTAGGGGGATGGGACTTCGCGGAGACCCAGTACTTC
>.|.|TRBV6-5|TRBJ2-3
CASSYLGGLTDTQYF
TGTGCCAGCAGTTACTTAGGGGGTCTCACAGATACGCAGTATTTT
>.|TRBD2|TRBV10-3|TRBJ2-1
CAIGDGGLAGSGFF
TGTGCCATCGGGGACGGTGGACTAGCGGGGAGTGGGTTCTTC
>.|.|TRBV27|TRBJ1-6
CASSLSRGPGYNSPLHF
TGTGCCAGCAGTTTGAGTCGGGGGCCAGGCTATAATTCACCCCTCCACTTT
>.|.|TRBV5-1|TRBJ1-1
CASSLDGRGNTEAFF
TGCGCCAGCAGCTTGGATGGGAGGGGCAACACTGAAGCTTTCTTT
>few|.|TRBV10-3|TRBJ2-7
CAITSDGSYEQYF
TGTGCCATCACATCGGACGGCTCCTACGAGCAGTACTTC
>.|TRBD2|TRBV5-1|TRBJ2-3
CASSLAGREGTDTQYF
TGCGCCAGCAGCTTGGCCGGTCGGGAGGGTACAGATACGCAGTATTTT
>.|.|TRBV28|TRBJ2-2
CASTKAPNTGELFF
TGTGCCAGCACAAAAGCCCCGAACACCGGGGAGCTGTTTTTT
>.|.|TRBV15|TRBJ1-1
CATRSQMNTEAFF
TGTGCCACCAGGTCACAAATGAACACTGAAGCTTTCTTT
>.|.|TRBV5-1|TRBJ2-6
CASSFETSSGANVLTF
TGCGCCAGCAGCTTCGAGACGAGCTCTGGGGCCAACGTCCTGACTTTC
>.|TRBD1|TRBV7-2|TRBJ2-1
CASSEDRGSYNEQFF
TGTGCCAGCAGCGAAGACAGGGGGTCCTACAATGAGCAGTTCTTC
>once|.|TRBV7-2|TRBJ2-7
CASSLGGHEQYF
TGTGCCAGCAGCTTAGGGGGTCACGAGCAGTACTTC
>.|.|TRBV6-5|TRBJ2-7
CASSRSVGGTYEQYF
TGTGCCAGCAGTCGCAGTGTCGGCGGAACCTACGAGCAGTACTTC
>once|.|TRBV6-1|TRBJ2-3
CASSVNFDTQYF
TGTGCCAGCAGTGTCAACTTCGATACGCAGTATTTT
>.|TRBD2|TRBV10-3|TRBJ2-7
CAISESRGIPYSWQYF
TGTGCCATCAGTGAGTCGCGGGGGATCCCGTATTCGTGGCAGTACTTC
>.|.|TRBV7-2|TRBJ2-5
CASSLELVGETQYF
TGTGCCAGCAGCTTAGAATTGGTCGGAGAGACCCAGTACTTC
>.|.|TRBV7-9|TRBJ2-3
CASSLGGKDTQYF
TGTGCCAGCAGCTTGGGTGGGAAAGATACGCAGTATTTT
>.|.|TRBV9|TRBJ2-5
CASSVEAEETQYF
TGTGCCAGCAGCGTAGAGGCGGAAGAGACCCAGTACTTC
>.|.|TRBV19|TRBJ2-4
CASSNTGIYNLAKNIQYF
TGTGCCAGTAGTAATACAGGGATTTATAATCTAGCCAAAAACATTCAGTACTTC
>.|.|TRBV6-1|TRBJ1-6
CASRGWTEDNSPLHF
TGTGCCAGCAGGGGCTGGACGGAGGATAATTCACCCCTCCACTTT
>.|.|TRBV6-6|TRBJ1-1
CASSLLLNTEAFF
TGTGCCAGCAGCCTCCTCCTGAACACTGAAGCTTTCTTT
>.|.|TRBV9|TRBJ1-6
CASSYLSDSPLHF
TGTGCCAGCAGCTATCTGTCAGATTCACCCCTCCACTTT
>.|.|TRBV6-1|TRBJ2-6
CASKQEISGANVLTF
TGTGCCAGCAAACAGGAAATCTCTGGGGCCAACGTCCTGACTTTC
>few|.|TRBV2|TRBJ2-1
CASSEWRDAFF
TGTGCCAGCAGTGAATGGCGGGACGCGTTCTTC
>.|TRBD1|TRBV18|TRBJ2-1
CASSSTGGNNEQFF
TGTGCCAGCTCTTCGACAGGGGGAAACAATGAGCAGTTCTTC
>.|.|TRBV18|TRBJ2-2
CASSYAQGPGELFF
TGTGCCAGCTCATACGCACAGGGTCCCGGGGAGCTGTTTTTT
>.|TRBD1|TRBV6-5|TRBJ1-6
CASRGQGYNSPLHF
TGTGCCAGCAGAGGACAGGGCTATAATTCACCCCTCCACTTT
>.|.|TRBV7-2|TRBJ2-7
CASSSLRVTEQYF
TGTGCCAGCAGCTCACTCAGGGTTACGGAGCAGTACTTC
>.|.|TRBV19|TRBJ2-1
CASSVTGDEQFF
TGTGCCAGTAGTGTGACAGGAGATGAGCAGTTCTTC
>.|.|TRBV7-9|TRBJ1-2
CASTRTDDGYTF
TGTGCCAGCACCCGGACAGACGATGGCTACACCTTC
>.|.|TRBV6-6|TRBJ2-7
CASSDVLSSYEQYF
TGTGCCAGCAGTGACGTACTCTCCTCCTACGAGCAGTACTTC
>.|TRBD1|TRBV7-9|TRBJ2-1
CASSPWTGKSSYNEQFF
TGTGCCAGCAGCCCTTGGACAGGGAAGAGCTCCTACAATGAGCAGTTCTTC
>.|.|TRBV5-4|TRBJ2-3
CASSLGGGTDTQYF
TGTGCCAGCAGCTTGGGAGGTGGAACAGATACGCAGTATTTT
>.|TRBD1|TRBV9|TRBJ2-3
CASSVGIRTGAGGGTDTQYF
TGTGCCAGCAGCGTAGGGATCAGGACAGGGGCGGGTGGAGGGACAGATACGCAGTATTTT
>few|.|TRBV10-1|TRBJ1-1
CASSDQVNTEAFF
TGCGCCAGCAGTGATCAGGTTAACACTGAAGCTTTCTTT
>.|.|TRBV6-1|TRBJ2-5
CASSEARGWETQYF
TGTGCCAGCAGTGAAGCGCGAGGGTGGGAGACCCAGTACTTC
>.|TRBD2|TRBV5-1|TRBJ2-7
CASRGTSGGEGEQYF
TGCGCCAGCCGAGGGACTAGCGGGGGAGAGGGCGAGCAGTACTTC
>.|TRBD2|TRBV2|TRBJ2-1
CASTLSGTYNEQFF
TGTGCCAGCACTCTAAGCGGGACCTACAATGAGCAGTTCTTC
>.|.|TRBV6-1|TRBJ2-7
CASKVGAPYEQYF
TGTGCCAGCAAGGTTGGAGCCCCCTACGAGCAGTACTTC
>.|.|TRBV7-8|TRBJ2-1
CASSLVGGVVNEQFF
TGTGCCAGCAGCTTAGTTGGAGGGGTGGTCAATGAGCAGTTCTTC
>.|.|TRBV5-1|TRBJ1-4
CASSPRTANEKLFF
TGCGCCAGCAGCCCCAGGACTGCTAATGAAAAACTGTTTTTT
>.|.|TRBV10-2|TRBJ1-6
CASSESTRRIISKGSPLHF
TGCGCCAGCAGTGAGTCGACGCGGCGAATTATTTCTAAGGGTTCACCCCTCCACTTT
>.|.|TRBV5-1|TRBJ1-3
CASSAQEGGNTIYF
TGCGCCAGCAGCGCGCAAGAGGGAGGAAACACCATATATTTT
>once|TRBD1|TRBV6-1|TRBJ1-2
CASSEARRQGDYGYTF
TGTGCCAGCAGTGAAGCCAGGAGACAGGGAGACTATGGCTACACCTTC
>.|.|TRBV2|TRBJ2-2
CASSDSSAGTGELFF
TGTGCCAGCAGCGACAGTTCGGCGGGCACCGGGGAGCTGTTTTTT